These T cell receptor beta chains were read from a single sample in a study of T cell responses to AZD1222 COVID-19 vaccine. Method: immunoSEQ multiplex PCR; TCRdb's copy keeps in-frame clones and lacks some. Seen here are about 150,000 clones, approximately 86% observed once, and the top ten hold 5.5% to 7%. Sequencing was performed on peripheral blood, taken after recovery from COVID-19. These receptors all stem from an adult who had recovered from COVID-19. The CDR3 runs from the conserved cysteine through the conserved F or W. The D gene is left open where the match is weak. Clone size is not always given. Where it is, it says once, few, many or a class for expanded clones.

.	TRBJ2-7	TRBV10-3	16	.	TGTGCCATCAGTGACAGATCGGGGACGGTTTCCTACGAGCAGTACTTC	CAISDRSGTVSYEQYF
.	TRBJ2-1	TRBV9	19	TRBD2	TGTGCCAGCAGCGTAATCCCTAGCGGGGGGGCCTCGCTCTACAATGAGCAGTTCTTC	CASSVIPSGGASLYNEQFF
.	TRBJ1-3	TRBV4-1	16	.	TGCGCCAGCAGCCAAATGGGCCAAGAGGTGGGAAACACCATATATTTT	CASSQMGQEVGNTIYF
.	TRBJ2-7	TRBV3-1/TRBV3-2	15	.	TGTGCCAGCAGCCAAGACTCTAGCAGGAAATACGAGCAGTACTTC	CASSQDSSRKYEQYF
.	TRBJ1-2	TRBV27	14	.	TGTGCCAGCAGTTTTTTGAATGGGGGCAGAATCTACACCTTC	CASSFLNGGRIYTF
.	TRBJ2-7	TRBV9	14	.	TGTGCCAGCTCACGCGGGGGCAGCTCCTACGAGCAGTACTTC	CASSRGGSSYEQYF
.	TRBJ2-1	TRBV5-4	13	.	TGTGCCAGTACCCGCGAGTTTTACAATGAGCAGTTCTTC	CASTREFYNEQFF
.	TRBJ2-1	TRBV28	20	TRBD2	TGTGCCAGCAGACCACAAGTGAGGACTAGCGGGAGGAACTCCTACAATGAGCAGTTCTTC	CASRPQVRTSGRNSYNEQFF
.	TRBJ1-1	TRBV5-6	14	TRBD1	TGTGCCAGCAGCTCACAGGGGATGAACACTGAAGCTTTCTTT	CASSSQGMNTEAFF
.	TRBJ2-4	TRBV7-3	13	TRBD1	TGTGCCAGCAGCAACCAAGGGGGCGGAATTCAGTACTTC	CASSNQGGGIQYF
.	TRBJ1-2	TRBV6-5	13	TRBD1	TGTGCCAGCAGTATGCTTTGGACAGGGAGCTACACCTTC	CASSMLWTGSYTF
.	TRBJ2-1	TRBV9	20	TRBD2	TGTGCCAGCAGCGTAGTAGCGGGACTAGCGGGATCCAGCTCCTACAATGAGCAGTTCTTC	CASSVVAGLAGSSSYNEQFF
.	TRBJ2-5	TRBV3-1/TRBV3-2	14	.	TGTGCCAGCACCCTAGGGGGTTACGAAGAGACCCAGTACTTC	CASTLGGYEETQYF
.	TRBJ1-1	TRBV5-1	14	TRBD1	TGCGCCAGCAGCACGGGACAGGGGGTGGCTGAAGCTTTCTTT	CASSTGQGVAEAFF
few	TRBJ2-7	TRBV6-5	14	TRBD1	TGTGCCAGCAATAGGGACAGGGGATCCTACGAGCAGTACTTC	CASNRDRGSYEQYF
.	TRBJ2-1	TRBV20-1	11	.	TGCAGTGCTAGTTCCTCCAATGAGCAGTTCTTC	CSASSSNEQFF
few	TRBJ2-1	TRBV2	15	TRBD2	TGTGCCAGCAGCGCCGTGTCTAGCGGGAGCGGTGAGCAGTTCTTC	CASSAVSSGSGEQFF
.	TRBJ1-6	TRBV5-1	14	.	TGCGCCAGCAGCTTGGAAGTCGACGGGTCACCCCTCCACTTT	CASSLEVDGSPLHF
.	TRBJ1-4	TRBV28	11	.	TGTGCCAGCAGTTTTGATGAAAAACTGTTTTTT	CASSFDEKLFF
.	TRBJ2-2	TRBV7-9	16	.	TGTGCCAGCAGCTATAAGACAGTCGGTCACACCGGGGAGCTGTTTTTT	CASSYKTVGHTGELFF
.	TRBJ2-3	TRBV28	18	.	TGTGCCAGTTGGGGGGCCGCGGGAGTCCATACGAGCACAGATACGCAGTATTTT	CASWGAAGVHTSTDTQYF
.	TRBJ2-5	TRBV5-1	14	.	TGCGCCAGCAGCTTGGCCTCAGGGGCTGAGACCCAGTACTTC	CASSLASGAETQYF
.	TRBJ2-5	TRBV28	14	.	TGTGCCAGCAGTCCCGGACATCATCAAGAGACCCAGTACTTC	CASSPGHHQETQYF
.	TRBJ2-2	TRBV7-2	15	.	TGTGCCAGCAGCCAGTACCGACGGGCCACCGGGGAGCTGTTTTTT	CASSQYRRATGELFF
.	TRBJ2-7	TRBV28	16	.	TGTGCCAGCAGTTTAGGGGGCACGAGGAGCTCCTACGAGCAGTACTTC	CASSLGGTRSSYEQYF
.	TRBJ1-2	TRBV7-6	16	.	TGTGCCAGCAGCTTAGCGGGAGGGGGAGCTAACTATGGCTACACCTTC	CASSLAGGGANYGYTF
.	TRBJ1-2	TRBV12-3/TRBV12-4	12	.	TGTGCCAGCAGTCGGCCCGGACAGTCTAACACCTTC	CASSRPGQSNTF
.	TRBJ1-2	TRBV3-1/TRBV3-2	15	.	TGTGCCAGCAGCCCACCCGGGCCCCTCAACTATGGCTACACCTTC	CASSPPGPLNYGYTF
.	TRBJ2-3	TRBV19	13	TRBD2	TGTGCCAGCGCAGCGGGGAGCACAGATACGCAGTATTTT	CASAAGSTDTQYF